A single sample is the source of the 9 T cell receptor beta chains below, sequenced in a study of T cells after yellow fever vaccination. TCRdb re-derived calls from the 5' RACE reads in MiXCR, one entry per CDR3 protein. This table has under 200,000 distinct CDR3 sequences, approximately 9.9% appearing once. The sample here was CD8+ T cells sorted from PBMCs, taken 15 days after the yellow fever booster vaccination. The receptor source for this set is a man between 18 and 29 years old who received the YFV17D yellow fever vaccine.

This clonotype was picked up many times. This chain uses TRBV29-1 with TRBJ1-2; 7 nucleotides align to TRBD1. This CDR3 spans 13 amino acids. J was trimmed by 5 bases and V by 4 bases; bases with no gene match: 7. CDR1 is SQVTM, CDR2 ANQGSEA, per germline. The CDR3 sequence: CSVGGGASYGYTF. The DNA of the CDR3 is TGCAGCGTTGGAGGGGGCGCGAGTTATGGCTACACCTTC. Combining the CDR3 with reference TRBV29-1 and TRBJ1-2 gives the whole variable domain SAVISQKPSRDICQRGTSLTIQCQVDSQVTMMFWYRQQPGQSLTLIATANQGSEATYESGFVIDKFPISRPNLTFSTLTVSNMSPEDSSIYLCSVGGGASYGYTFGSGTRLTVV.

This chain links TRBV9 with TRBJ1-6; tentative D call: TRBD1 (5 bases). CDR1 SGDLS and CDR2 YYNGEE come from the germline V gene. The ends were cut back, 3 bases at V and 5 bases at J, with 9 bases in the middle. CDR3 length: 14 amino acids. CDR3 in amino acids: CASSDLRDNSPLHF. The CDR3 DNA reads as TGTGCCAGCAGCGACCTCAGGGATAATTCACCCCTCCACTTT.

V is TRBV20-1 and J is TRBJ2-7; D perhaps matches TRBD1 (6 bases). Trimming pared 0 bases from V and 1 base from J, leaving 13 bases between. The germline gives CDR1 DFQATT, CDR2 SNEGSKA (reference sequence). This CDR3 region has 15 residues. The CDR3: CSAREAGATSYEQYV. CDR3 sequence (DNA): TGCAGTGCTAGAGAGGCAGGGGCAACTTCCTACGAGCAGTACGTC.

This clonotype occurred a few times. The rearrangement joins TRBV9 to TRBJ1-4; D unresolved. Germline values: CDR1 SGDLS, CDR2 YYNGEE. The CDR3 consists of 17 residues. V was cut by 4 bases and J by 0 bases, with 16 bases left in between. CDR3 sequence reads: CASSPDGMPATNEKLFF. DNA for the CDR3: TGTGCCAGCAGCCCCGACGGGATGCCGGCAACTAATGAAAAACTGTTTTTT. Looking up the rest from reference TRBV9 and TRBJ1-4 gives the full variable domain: DSGVTQTPKHLITATGQRVTLRCSPRSGDLSVYWYQQSLDQGLQFLIQYYNGEERAKGNILERFSAQQFPDLHSELNLSSLELGDSALYFCASSPDGMPATNEKLFFGSGTQLSVL.

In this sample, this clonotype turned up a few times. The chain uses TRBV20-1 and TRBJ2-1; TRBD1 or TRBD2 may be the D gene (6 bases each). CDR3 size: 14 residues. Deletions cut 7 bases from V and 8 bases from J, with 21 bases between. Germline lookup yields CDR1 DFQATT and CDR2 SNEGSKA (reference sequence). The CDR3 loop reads CSEATFSGGHEQFF. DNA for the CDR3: TGCAGTGAAGCGACTTTTAGTGGGGGGCATGAGCAGTTCTTC.

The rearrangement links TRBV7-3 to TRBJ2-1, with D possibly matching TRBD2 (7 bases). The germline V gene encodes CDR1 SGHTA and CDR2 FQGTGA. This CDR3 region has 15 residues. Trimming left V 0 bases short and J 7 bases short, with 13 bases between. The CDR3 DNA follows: TGTGCCAGCAGCTTAACGTGGGGGGGCCTTAATGAGCAGTTCTTC. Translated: CASSLTWGGLNEQFF. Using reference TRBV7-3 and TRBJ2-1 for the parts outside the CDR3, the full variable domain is GAGVSQTPSNKVTEKGKYVELRCDPISGHTALYWYRQSLGQGPEFLIYFQGTGAADDSGLPNDRFFAVRPEGSVSTLKIQRTERGDSAVYLCASSLTWGGLNEQFFGPGTRLTVL.

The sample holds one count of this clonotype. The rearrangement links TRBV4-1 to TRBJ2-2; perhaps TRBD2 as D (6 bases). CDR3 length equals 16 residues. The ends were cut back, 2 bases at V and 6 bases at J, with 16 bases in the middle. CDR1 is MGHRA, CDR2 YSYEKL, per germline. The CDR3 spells CASSQLGRGRSGELFF. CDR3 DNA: TGCGCCAGCAGCCAACTAGGACGGGGGAGATCCGGGGAGCTGTTTTTT.

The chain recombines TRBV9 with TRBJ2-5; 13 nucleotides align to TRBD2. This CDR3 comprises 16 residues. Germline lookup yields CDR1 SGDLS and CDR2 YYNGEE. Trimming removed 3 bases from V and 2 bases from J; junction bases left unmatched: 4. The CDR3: CASSAGTSGVQETQYF. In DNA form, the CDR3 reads TGTGCCAGCAGCGCCGGGACTAGCGGGGTTCAAGAGACCCAGTACTTC.

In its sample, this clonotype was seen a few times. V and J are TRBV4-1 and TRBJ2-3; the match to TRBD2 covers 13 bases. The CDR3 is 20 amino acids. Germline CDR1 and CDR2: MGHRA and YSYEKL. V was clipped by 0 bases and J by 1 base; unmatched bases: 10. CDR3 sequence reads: CASSQDLGLAGERGTDTQYF. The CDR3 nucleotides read TGCGCCAGCAGCCAAGACCTAGGACTAGCGGGGGAGCGGGGCACAGATACGCAGTATTTT.